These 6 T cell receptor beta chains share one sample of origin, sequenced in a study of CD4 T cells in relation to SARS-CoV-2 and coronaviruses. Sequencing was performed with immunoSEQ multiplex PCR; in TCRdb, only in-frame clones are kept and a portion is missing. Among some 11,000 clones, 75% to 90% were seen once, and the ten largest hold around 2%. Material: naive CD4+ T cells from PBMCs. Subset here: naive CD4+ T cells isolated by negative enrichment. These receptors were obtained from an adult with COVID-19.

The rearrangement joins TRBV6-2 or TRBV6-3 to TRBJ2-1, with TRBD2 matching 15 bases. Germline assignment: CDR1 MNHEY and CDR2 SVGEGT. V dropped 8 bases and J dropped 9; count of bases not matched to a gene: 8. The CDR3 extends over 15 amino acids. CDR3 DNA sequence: TGTGCCAGCCGCCCGGGACTAGCGGGGGGAAGTGAGCAGTTCTTC. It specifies CASRPGLAGGSEQFF.

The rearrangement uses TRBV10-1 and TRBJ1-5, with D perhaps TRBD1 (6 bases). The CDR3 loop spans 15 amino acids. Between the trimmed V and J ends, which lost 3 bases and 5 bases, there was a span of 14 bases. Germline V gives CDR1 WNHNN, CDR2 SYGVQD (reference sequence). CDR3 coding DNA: TGCGCCAGCAGTGAAGGGGGGATAGACCATCAGCCCCAGCATTTT. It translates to CASSEGGIDHQPQHF.

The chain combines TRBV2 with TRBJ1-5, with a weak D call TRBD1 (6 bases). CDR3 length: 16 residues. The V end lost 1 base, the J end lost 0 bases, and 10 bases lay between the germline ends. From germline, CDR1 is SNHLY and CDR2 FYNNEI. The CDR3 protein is CASSEEGGYSNQPQHF. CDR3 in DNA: TGTGCCAGCAGTGAAGAGGGGGGTTATAGCAATCAGCCCCAGCATTTT.

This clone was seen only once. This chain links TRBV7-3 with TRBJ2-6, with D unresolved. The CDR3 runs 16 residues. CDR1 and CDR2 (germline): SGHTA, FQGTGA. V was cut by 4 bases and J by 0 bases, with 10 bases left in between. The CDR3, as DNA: TGTGCCAGCAGCTACGGTCCCCACTCTGGGGCCAACGTCCTGACTTTC. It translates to CASSYGPHSGANVLTF.

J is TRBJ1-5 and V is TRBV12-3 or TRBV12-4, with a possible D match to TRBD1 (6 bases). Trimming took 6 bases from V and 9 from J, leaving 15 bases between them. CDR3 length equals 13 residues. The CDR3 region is CASRRQVDAPQHF. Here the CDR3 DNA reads TGTGCCAGCAGAAGACAGGTTGATGCGCCCCAGCATTTT.

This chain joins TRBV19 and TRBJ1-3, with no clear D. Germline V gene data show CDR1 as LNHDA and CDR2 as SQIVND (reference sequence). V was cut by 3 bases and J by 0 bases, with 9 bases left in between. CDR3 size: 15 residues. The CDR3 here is CASSMWQSSGNTIYF. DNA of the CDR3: TGTGCCAGTAGTATGTGGCAGAGCTCTGGAAACACCATATATTTT.